This section outlines one T cell receptor (beta chain) sequence together with its context. The antigen it binds to is not known. The record has no base qualities; no much larger clone is one base away. Counted from cysteine to phenylalanine, this CDR3 has 17 amino acids. Only CDR3 DNA remains: 51 bases, in frame from the first base. Reading the germline V gene (reference sequence) gives CDR1 LNHDA and CDR2 SQIVND. Relative to germline, V is missing 7 bases and J is missing 0 bases, with 15 bases of the junction outside any gene match. TCRbeta CDR3 regions were amplified from genomic DNA by means of the immunoSEQ Assay, a bias-controlled multiplex PCR. Regarding the original processing steps: The number of nucleated cells in each sample was estimated by amplification of reference gene primers within the assay. To quantify the absolute abundance of each unique TCRbeta CDR3 rearrangement, sequence reads were collapsed and filtered. For each sample, productive Simpson clonality was calculated by taking the square root of Simpson's diversity index across productive rearrangements. TCRdb provides this immuneACCESS table in a form limited to in-frame rearrangements. Some clones are lacking; in checked studies, under half of them reflect an unresolved V gene, and why the rest are absent is not known. That table gives V, J and clone size, and the DNA gave D and trimming. A total of under 250,000 clones appear in this sample, 82% of them only once. The ten top clones hold about 4.5% of the sample.

The collaborating institutions used their own protocols to collect whole blood in K2EDTA tubes. Collaborator samples were shipped for TCRbeta analysis as frozen whole blood, isolated PBMCs, or DNA extracted from either sample type. This record comes from a study of blood T cell repertoires in COVID-19 (TCRdb year 2020). Background for the entire study: Samples covering the acute and convalescent phases of COVID-19 were provided by collaborators in the United States, Italy and Spain. The material from the prospective study consisted of cDNA or gDNA derived from T cells, B-cell-depleted T cells, or PBMCs. The dataset comprised deeply sampled blood TCRbeta repertoires from subjects exposed to, actively infected with, or recovered from COVID-19. The repertoires were made available in a free public database intended to serve as a resource for research on the immune response to SARS-CoV-2. The samples were drawn from two sources: the first 160 participants of the ongoing ImmuneRACE study, and 1,200 or so subjects contributed by 6 global collaborators. Sample metadata almost always included a de-identified subject ID, COVID-19 status, age in years and sex. Where available, HLA class I and class II types were obtained from metadata supplied by the sample provider rather than from assay-based typing. Broad study findings and their caveats: How much clinical and demographic metadata was included differed by source and by participant, and the metadata was provided uncurated.

The sample comprised peripheral blood. The sequence was collected from a woman between 70 and 85 years old with acute or convalescent COVID-19. Recombination linked TRBV19 to TRBJ2-7; 7 bases in between match TRBD1. This receptor carries the CDR3 CASMGDSRIPISYEQYF. The DNA sequence reads TGTGCCAGTATGGGGGACAGCCGCATCCCCATCTCCTACGAGCAGTACTTC.